What follows describes a single T cell receptor beta chain. As processed by the authors: Quantification of nucleated cells was approximated via reference gene primer amplification. Measured with immunoSEQ multiplex PCR; TCRdb has only the in-frame clones, and not every one. The V and J calls and clone size are taken from that table; D and trimming were inferred from the DNA. The table records roughly 250,000 clones, about 90% of them present only once. The record originates from a study of blood T cell repertoires in COVID-19. On the study more broadly: Samples of COVID-19 (acute and convalescent) were obtained from the United States, Italy and Spain. PBMCs, B-cell-depleted T cells, or T cells provided the cDNA or gDNA that made up the material.

Trimming stripped 5 bases from V and 2 bases from J, with 7 bases between. The germline V gene encodes CDR1 LNHNV and CDR2 YYDKDF (reference sequence). The CDR3 has 13 amino acids. The receptor was isolated from a man aged 55 to 69 who had recovered from COVID-19. The gene calls are TRBV15 and TRBJ1-5; no clear D. Sequencing was carried out using peripheral blood. DNA of the CDR3: TGTGCCACCAGCTACGGGGGCAATCAGCCCCAGCATTTT. Residues: CATSYGGNQPQHF.